This T cell receptor (beta chain) was identified in a study of radiotherapy plus CTLA-4 blockade in lung cancer. For the study at large: Overall, 18% of patients showed an objective response, while approximately 30% attained disease control. Findings and limits, study-wide: Peripheral blood showed expansion of tumor-derived TCR clones after radiotherapy and ipilimumab.

Clones were read by immunoSEQ multiplex PCR, and TCRdb kept only the in-frame ones, dropping some. The table shows over 100,000 clones, with 90% occurring only once. A remark on this clone: Its antigen is still unknown.

Germline V gives CDR1 MGHRA, CDR2 YSYEKL. The CDR3 contains 18 residues. V lost 2 bases, J lost 2 bases, and 19 bases lay in between. This receptor was obtained from a human donor with non-small cell lung cancer that progressed on radiotherapy plus ipilimumab. The specimen comprised peripheral blood, sampled from a patient treated with radiotherapy plus ipilimumab. The chain has TRBV4-1 and TRBJ1-5; D is ambiguous. The CDR3 spells CASSQIGPQPSGNQPQHF. The CDR3, as DNA: TGCGCCAGCAGCCAAATCGGGCCGCAACCCTCGGGCAATCAGCCCCAGCATTTT.